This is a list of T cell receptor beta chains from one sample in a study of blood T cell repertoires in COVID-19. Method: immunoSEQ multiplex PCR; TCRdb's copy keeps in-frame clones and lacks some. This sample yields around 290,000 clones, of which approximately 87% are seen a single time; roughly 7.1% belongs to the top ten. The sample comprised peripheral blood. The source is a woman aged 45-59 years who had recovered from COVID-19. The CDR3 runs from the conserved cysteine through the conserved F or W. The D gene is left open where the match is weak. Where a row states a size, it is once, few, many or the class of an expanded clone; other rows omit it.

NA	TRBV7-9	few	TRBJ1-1	TGTGCCAGCAGCTTAGTCCCACAAGTCACTGAAGCTTTCTTT	CASSLVPQVTEAFF
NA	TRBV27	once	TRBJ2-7	TGTGCCAGCAGTTTGAGAGCGGAGCAGACCTACGAGCAGTACTTC	CASSLRAEQTYEQYF
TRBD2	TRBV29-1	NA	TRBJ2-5	TGCAGCGTTGATACTAGCGGGAGACGAGAGACCCAGTACTTC	CSVDTSGRRETQYF
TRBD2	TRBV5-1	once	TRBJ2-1	TGCGCCAGCAGCTTGGCGACGGGACTAGCGGGTAATGAGCAGTTCTTC	CASSLATGLAGNEQFF
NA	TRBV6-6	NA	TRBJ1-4	TGTGCCAGCAGTTATGAGGATGAAAAACTGTTTTTT	CASSYEDEKLFF
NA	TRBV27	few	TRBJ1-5	TGTGCCAGCAGCCCCGCGACGGGAACTATTAGCAATCAGCCCCAGCATTTT	CASSPATGTISNQPQHF
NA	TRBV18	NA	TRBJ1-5	TGTGCCAGCTCACAAACGGCAGGGGAGTATAGCAATCAGCCCCAGCATTTT	CASSQTAGEYSNQPQHF
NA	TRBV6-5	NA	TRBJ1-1	TGTGCCAGTACGGTCGCAGGGCAGGGCACTGAAGCTTTCTTT	CASTVAGQGTEAFF
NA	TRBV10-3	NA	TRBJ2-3	TGTGCCTCGCAGGGTGACACAGATACGCAGTATTTT	CASQGDTDTQYF
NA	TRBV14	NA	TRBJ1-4	TGTGCCAGCAGCCCGACAGCTTCAACTAATGAAAAACTGTTTTTT	CASSPTASTNEKLFF
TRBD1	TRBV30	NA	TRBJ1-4	TGTGCCCAGAGTAGGGGGACAGGGGATGAAAAACTGTTTTTT	CAQSRGTGDEKLFF
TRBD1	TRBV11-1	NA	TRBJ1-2	TGTGCCAGCAGCTCGGGGGACAGGGGGCGAGACTATGGCTACACCTTC	CASSSGDRGRDYGYTF
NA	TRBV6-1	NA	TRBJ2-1	TGTGCCAGCAGTGAAAAACGGAGGGTCCAGGGCAATGAGCAGTTCTTC	CASSEKRRVQGNEQFF
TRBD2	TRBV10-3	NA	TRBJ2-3	TGTGCCATCAGCTCTTTAGGACTAGGCACAGATACGCAGTATTTT	CAISSLGLGTDTQYF
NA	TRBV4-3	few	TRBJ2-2	TGCGCCAGCAGTCGCGGGCCGAACACCGGGGAGCTGTTTTTT	CASSRGPNTGELFF
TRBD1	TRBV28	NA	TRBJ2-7	TGTGCCAGCAGTTGGACAGGAGCCGAGTCCTACGAGCAGTACTTC	CASSWTGAESYEQYF
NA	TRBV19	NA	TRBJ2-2	TGTGCGTCCGGTGGGGCGGGGCGTGGGACCGGGGAGCTGTTTTTT	CASGGAGRGTGELFF
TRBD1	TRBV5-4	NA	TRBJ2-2	TGTGCCAGCAGCCCAAACAGGGGTACGGGCACCGGGGAGCTGTTTTTT	CASSPNRGTGTGELFF
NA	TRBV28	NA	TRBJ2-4	TGTGCCAGCAGTTCCCAGGGAATAGCCAAAAACATTCAGTACTTC	CASSSQGIAKNIQYF
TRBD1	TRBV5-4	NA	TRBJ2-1	TGTGCCACTCGACAGGGCAGGTCGAATGAGCAGTTCTTC	CATRQGRSNEQFF
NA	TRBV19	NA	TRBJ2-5	TGTGCCAGTAGTAGTGCGGGAGAGGGGGGACAAGAGACCCAGTACTTC	CASSSAGEGGQETQYF
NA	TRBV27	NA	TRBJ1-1	TGTGCCAGCAGACCGGCGGGGGACTTACTTTGGGCTTTCTTT	CASRPAGDLLWAFF
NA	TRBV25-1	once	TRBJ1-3	TGTGCCAGCAGTGAGACAGCGTCCTATTCTGGAAACACCATATATTTT	CASSETASYSGNTIYF
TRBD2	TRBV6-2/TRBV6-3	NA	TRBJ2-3	TGTGCCAGCAGCCGCCAGGATTCACTAGCGGGGGCCAACACAGATACGCAGTATTTT	CASSRQDSLAGANTDTQYF
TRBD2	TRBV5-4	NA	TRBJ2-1	TGTGCCAGCAGCCTTAGCGGGGGGGCTCACAATGAGCAGTTCTTC	CASSLSGGAHNEQFF
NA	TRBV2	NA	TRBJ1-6	TGTGCCAGCAGTAGTACAGACGATAATTCACCCCTCCACTTT	CASSSTDDNSPLHF